Listed below are T cell receptor beta chains from one sample, sequenced in a study of T and B cells in COVID-19 patients. TCRdb itself ran the multiplex PCR reads through MiXCR, one entry per CDR3 protein. The sample has some 14,000 distinct CDR3 sequences; 25% to 35% are singletons. Sequenced material: blood. Receptors were obtained from a human donor who had recovered from COVID-19. The CDR3 runs from the conserved cysteine through the conserved F or W. A D gene is named only where the DNA matches it firmly. Clone size is shown for a subset of rows, as once, few, many or a class of expanded clone.

CDR3 protein,CDR3 DNA,V gene,D gene,J gene,clone size
CASSESGSDYEQYF,TGTGCCAGCAGTGAGTCTGGTAGCGACTACGAGCAGTACTTC,TRBV6-5,NA,TRBJ2-7,NA
CASSFRGHTDTQYF,TGTGCCAGCAGCTTCCGGGGCCACACAGATACGCAGTATTTT,TRBV13,NA,TRBJ2-3,many
CASSIKGRRGLSNQPQHF,TGTGCCAGTAGTATAAAGGGACGGAGGGGCCTTAGCAATCAGCCCCAGCATTTT,TRBV19,NA,TRBJ1-5,many
CASSFEFSYNEQFF,TGTGCCAGCAGTTTTGAGTTCTCCTACAATGAGCAGTTCTTC,TRBV12-3/TRBV12-4,NA,TRBJ2-1,few
CASSPVEQETQYF,TGTGCCAGCAGCCCGGTGGAGCAAGAGACCCAGTACTTC,TRBV6-6,NA,TRBJ2-5,many
CAISGTGFEQYF,TGTGCCATCAGTGGCACAGGGTTCGAGCAGTACTTC,TRBV10-3,NA,TRBJ2-7,many
CAWSVGGNQPQHF,TGTGCCTGGAGTGTCGGGGGCAATCAGCCCCAGCATTTT,TRBV30,NA,TRBJ1-5,NA
CASSSQVTTENTGELFF,TGTGCCAGCAGTTCTCAGGTAACGACTGAGAACACCGGGGAGCTGTTTTTT,TRBV27,NA,TRBJ2-2,medium-sized
CSASRRPNTEAFF,TGCAGTGCTAGTCGCAGGCCCAACACTGAAGCTTTCTTT,TRBV20-1,NA,TRBJ1-1,few
CASRTGFGANVLTF,TGTGCCAGTAGGACAGGGTTTGGGGCCAACGTCCTGACTTTC,TRBV19,TRBD1,TRBJ2-6,medium-sized
CASSYTRVDTEAFF,TGTGCCAGCAGTTACACACGGGTGGACACTGAAGCTTTCTTT,TRBV6-2/TRBV6-3,NA,TRBJ1-1,few
CAITGGTGANVLTF,TGTGCCATTACAGGGGGCACTGGGGCCAACGTCCTGACTTTC,TRBV6-1,TRBD1,TRBJ2-6,medium-sized
CASSEVRAKQFF,TGTGCCAGCAGTGAAGTTCGAGCAAAGCAGTTCTTC,TRBV6-5,NA,TRBJ2-1,NA
CASRVGGAREKLFF,TGTGCCAGCAGGGTAGGGGGGGCAAGAGAAAAACTGTTTTTT,TRBV12-3/TRBV12-4,NA,TRBJ1-4,few
CASSLKSGTGGRSPLHF,TGTGCCAGCAGCTTGAAATCCGGGACAGGGGGTCGCTCACCCCTCCACTTT,TRBV5-6,TRBD1,TRBJ1-6,NA
CASSPGGDQPQHF,TGTGCCAGCAGCCCCGGGGGGGATCAGCCCCAGCATTTT,TRBV7-9,NA,TRBJ1-5,few
CASSLSAGAQGSPLHF,TGTGCCAGCAGTTTAAGCGCAGGGGCACAGGGATCACCCCTCCACTTT,TRBV27,NA,TRBJ1-6,few
CASRAGRSSYEQYF,TGTGCCAGCAGAGCGGGGCGGTCCTCCTACGAGCAGTACTTC,TRBV6-2/TRBV6-3,TRBD2,TRBJ2-7,many
CASSFWGADEQYF,TGTGCCAGCAGTTTTTGGGGGGCGGACGAGCAGTACTTC,TRBV12-3/TRBV12-4,NA,TRBJ2-7,medium-sized
CASSRAGGLYNEQFF,TGTGCCAGCAGTAGAGCGGGAGGGTTATACAATGAGCAGTTCTTC,TRBV12-3/TRBV12-4,TRBD2,TRBJ2-1,NA
CASSFVTSGNEQFF,TGTGCCAGCAGTTTTGTGACTAGCGGCAATGAGCAGTTCTTC,TRBV6-2/TRBV6-3,TRBD2,TRBJ2-1,once
CASSPKGGNYQPQHF,TGTGCCAGCAGTCCCAAGGGGGGCAACTATCAGCCCCAGCATTTT,TRBV12-3/TRBV12-4,NA,TRBJ1-5,few
CASSLGTSPETQYF,TGTGCCAGTAGCCTCGGGACTAGTCCTGAGACCCAGTACTTC,TRBV19,TRBD2,TRBJ2-5,medium-sized
CASSLGELSNQPQHF,TGTGCCAGCAGCTTAGGGGAGCTGAGCAATCAGCCCCAGCATTTT,TRBV7-6,NA,TRBJ1-5,NA
CSVNQDWGTQYF,TGCAGCGTGAACCAGGACTGGGGGACCCAGTACTTC,TRBV29-1,NA,TRBJ2-5,medium-sized
CASSLEGQQETQYF,TGTGCCAGCAGCTTGGAGGGCCAACAAGAGACCCAGTACTTC,TRBV5-6,NA,TRBJ2-5,once
CASSPLRQNTEAFF,TGTGCCAGCAGTCCGTTAAGACAGAACACTGAAGCTTTCTTT,TRBV6-2/TRBV6-3,NA,TRBJ1-1,NA
CASTEYNEQFF,TGTGCCAGTACCGAATACAATGAGCAGTTCTTC,TRBV19,NA,TRBJ2-1,medium-sized
CASSTDVGGGYTF,TGTGCCAGTTCCACGGACGTCGGTGGTGGCTACACCTTC,TRBV19,NA,TRBJ1-2,many
CSVEWVEGVDQPQHF,TGCAGCGTTGAGTGGGTAGAGGGTGTGGATCAGCCCCAGCATTTT,TRBV29-1,NA,TRBJ1-5,NA
CASSMRDRTDF,TGTGCCAGTAGTATGAGGGACAGGACGGATTTT,TRBV19,TRBD1,TRBJ1-3,many
CASRRTGQGILYEQYF,TGTGCCAGCAGGAGGACAGGACAGGGAATATTATACGAGCAGTACTTC,TRBV27,TRBD1,TRBJ2-7,few
CASSYDLAGTSDTQYF,TGTGCCAGCAGTTACGATCTAGCGGGAACATCAGATACGCAGTATTTT,TRBV6-5,TRBD2,TRBJ2-3,few
CSVVGQGGTDTQYF,TGCAGCGTTGTGGGACAGGGGGGCACAGATACGCAGTATTTT,TRBV29-1,TRBD1,TRBJ2-3,medium-sized
CASSLGFSVSNQPQHF,TGTGCCAGTAGTTTAGGGTTCTCGGTTAGCAATCAGCCCCAGCATTTT,TRBV19,NA,TRBJ1-5,few
CASSVGPNSETQYF,TGTGCCAGCAGCGTGGGACCCAATTCAGAAACGCAGTATTTT,TRBV13,NA,TRBJ2-3,NA
CSVVRGSFQETQYF,TGCAGCGTTGTGAGGGGGAGCTTCCAAGAGACCCAGTACTTC,TRBV29-1,NA,TRBJ2-5,few
CASSRRSGMVSNQPQHF,TGTGCCAGCAGTAGGCGGTCGGGGATGGTTAGCAATCAGCCCCAGCATTTT,TRBV6-5,NA,TRBJ1-5,NA
CASRGPGQGIPYEQYF,TGTGCCAGCAGGGGCCCGGGACAGGGGATTCCCTACGAGCAGTACTTC,TRBV6-1,TRBD1,TRBJ2-7,few
CASTPWSQGAGNIQYF,TGTGCCAGCACCCCATGGTCGCAGGGGGCCGGAAACATTCAGTACTTC,TRBV27,TRBD1,TRBJ2-4,few
CASSIGRQGDADEQFF,TGTGCCAGTAGTATAGGGAGACAGGGCGACGCCGATGAGCAGTTCTTC,TRBV19,TRBD1,TRBJ2-1,medium-sized
CASRFLGGAIQETQYF,TGTGCCAGCAGGTTCCTGGGAGGCGCTATCCAAGAGACCCAGTACTTC,TRBV28,NA,TRBJ2-5,NA
CASSASGTGSGEQYF,TGTGCCAGTAGTGCCTCCGGGACAGGGAGTGGCGAGCAGTACTTC,TRBV19,TRBD1,TRBJ2-7,NA
CASSQDHFQDRVVADTQYF,TGCGCCAGCAGCCAAGATCATTTCCAGGACAGGGTTGTCGCAGATACGCAGTATTTT,TRBV4-3,TRBD1,TRBJ2-3,once
CAISDDKTSYEQYF,TGTGCCATCAGTGACGACAAGACCTCCTACGAGCAGTACTTC,TRBV10-3,NA,TRBJ2-7,NA
CASSIQDRWNLNTEAFF,TGTGCCAGTAGTATCCAAGACAGGTGGAATTTGAACACTGAAGCTTTCTTT,TRBV19,NA,TRBJ1-1,NA
CSVAGTGASYNEQFF,TGCAGCGTTGCCGGGACAGGGGCGTCCTACAATGAGCAGTTCTTC,TRBV29-1,TRBD1,TRBJ2-1,medium-sized
CASSRRQVQETQYF,TGTGCCAGCAGCCGGAGACAGGTCCAAGAGACCCAGTACTTC,TRBV6-5,NA,TRBJ2-5,many
CSVESQDEKLFF,TGCAGCGTTGAGTCACAGGATGAAAAACTGTTTTTT,TRBV29-1,NA,TRBJ1-4,medium-sized
CASSSARDSTDTQYF,TGTGCCAGCAGCTCCGCCAGGGATAGCACAGATACGCAGTATTTT,TRBV7-9,NA,TRBJ2-3,NA
CASSYSRDRGNEQFF,TGTGCCAGCAGTTACTCGCGAGACCGTGGGAATGAGCAGTTCTTC,TRBV6-2/TRBV6-3,NA,TRBJ2-1,NA
CSASIAGVNYEQYF,TGCAGTGCTAGTATAGCGGGAGTGAACTACGAGCAGTACTTC,TRBV20-1,TRBD2,TRBJ2-7,NA
CASSSAGLGNEQFF,TGTGCCAGCAGTTCGGCGGGGTTGGGCAATGAGCAGTTCTTC,TRBV27,NA,TRBJ2-1,medium-sized
CASSLEGGTGVETQYF,TGTGCCAGCAGCTTGGAGGGCGGGACAGGGGTGGAGACCCAGTACTTC,TRBV5-4,TRBD1,TRBJ2-5,medium-sized